A selection of T cell receptor beta chains follows, all from one sample in a study of blood T cell repertoires in COVID-19. Generated by immunoSEQ multiplex PCR, the TCRdb table keeps only in-frame clones and is missing some. The sample gives fewer than 70,000 clones, around 86% of which show up once; around 3.2% is in the top ten. The sample comprised peripheral blood. The receptors shown here come from an elderly man with acute or convalescent COVID-19. CDR3s include the opening cysteine and the closing phenylalanine or tryptophan. A D gene is named only where the DNA matches it firmly. Rows give clone size only sometimes, using once, few, many, or a class for an expanded clone.

v_gene: TRBV19; len: 15; j_gene: TRBJ1-5; abundance: -; d_gene: TRBD1; CDR3nt: TGTGCCAGTAGTAGACAGGGGGCAGCCGATCAGCCCCAGCATTTT; CDR3aa: CASSRQGAADQPQHF
v_gene: TRBV6-4; len: 14; j_gene: TRBJ1-1; abundance: -; d_gene: TRBD1; CDR3nt: TGTGCCAGCAGTGACCAGGGGGCGGTCACTGAAGCTTTCTTT; CDR3aa: CASSDQGAVTEAFF
v_gene: TRBV10-2; len: 15; j_gene: TRBJ2-7; abundance: once; d_gene: TRBD1; CDR3nt: TGCGCCAGCACAATAATGGGGACAGGGTACTACGAGCAGTACTTC; CDR3aa: CASTIMGTGYYEQYF
v_gene: TRBV24-1; len: 17; j_gene: TRBJ2-2; abundance: -; d_gene: TRBD2; CDR3nt: TGTGCCACCAGTGAATCATTTAGCGGGAGGGCCTCCGGGGAGCTGTTTTTT; CDR3aa: CATSESFSGRASGELFF
v_gene: TRBV5-1; len: 14; j_gene: TRBJ1-5; abundance: -; d_gene: -; CDR3nt: TGCGCCAGCAGCTTGGGGGCTGAGGGCCAGCCCCAGCATTTT; CDR3aa: CASSLGAEGQPQHF
v_gene: TRBV4-1; len: 13; j_gene: TRBJ2-2; abundance: -; d_gene: -; CDR3nt: TGCGCCACCTACAACAGGAACACCGGGGAGCTGTTTTTT; CDR3aa: CATYNRNTGELFF
v_gene: TRBV5-8; len: 15; j_gene: TRBJ1-3; abundance: -; d_gene: TRBD1; CDR3nt: TGTGCCAGCAGTTCAGACAGGGTACCTGGAAGCACCATATATTTT; CDR3aa: CASSSDRVPGSTIYF
v_gene: TRBV24-1; len: 17; j_gene: TRBJ1-2; abundance: -; d_gene: TRBD1; CDR3nt: TGTGCCACCAGTGATCAGAAATATCCGGGACAGAACTATGGCTACACCTTC; CDR3aa: CATSDQKYPGQNYGYTF
v_gene: TRBV5-4; len: 19; j_gene: TRBJ2-3; abundance: -; d_gene: TRBD2; CDR3nt: TGTGCCAGCAGCCCAAAAGGGGGTCCAGCGGGAGGTTGGGCAGATACGCAGTATTTT; CDR3aa: CASSPKGGPAGGWADTQYF
v_gene: TRBV28; len: 15; j_gene: TRBJ2-1; abundance: -; d_gene: TRBD1; CDR3nt: TGTGCCAGCAGTTCCCTGGGACAGGTACACAATGAGCAGTTCTTC; CDR3aa: CASSSLGQVHNEQFF
v_gene: TRBV2; len: 14; j_gene: TRBJ1-5; abundance: -; d_gene: -; CDR3nt: TGTGCCAGCAGTGAAGGGGGCTTCAATCAGCCCCAGCATTTT; CDR3aa: CASSEGGFNQPQHF
v_gene: TRBV24-1; len: 17; j_gene: TRBJ2-1; abundance: -; d_gene: -; CDR3nt: TGTGCCACCAGTGATTTGTCTAGCGAACGCTCCTACAATGAGCAGTTCTTC; CDR3aa: CATSDLSSERSYNEQFF
v_gene: TRBV11-3; len: 17; j_gene: TRBJ2-1; abundance: -; d_gene: -; CDR3nt: TGTGCCAGCAGCTTAGAGGGTTGGGCTAGCCCCAACGGAGAGCAGTTCTTC; CDR3aa: CASSLEGWASPNGEQFF
v_gene: TRBV9; len: 14; j_gene: TRBJ1-3; abundance: -; d_gene: -; CDR3nt: TGTGCCAGCAGCGTATCCTCTACCGGAAACACCATATATTTT; CDR3aa: CASSVSSTGNTIYF
v_gene: TRBV19; len: 15; j_gene: TRBJ1-2; abundance: -; d_gene: TRBD1; CDR3nt: TGTGCCAGTAGTTTCCGGGACAGGAAAACGGTTGGCTACACCTTC; CDR3aa: CASSFRDRKTVGYTF
v_gene: TRBV9; len: 15; j_gene: TRBJ2-7; abundance: -; d_gene: -; CDR3nt: TGTGCCAGCAGCGTTGGCTCCTTGATCCCCTACGAGCAGTACTTC; CDR3aa: CASSVGSLIPYEQYF
v_gene: TRBV6-2/TRBV6-3; len: 14; j_gene: TRBJ2-2; abundance: -; d_gene: -; CDR3nt: TGTGCCAGCAGTTCGGACAGGAACACCGGGGAGCTGTTTTTT; CDR3aa: CASSSDRNTGELFF
v_gene: TRBV3-1/TRBV3-2; len: 16; j_gene: TRBJ2-1; abundance: -; d_gene: -; CDR3nt: TGTGCCAGCAGCCAAGGGCCAGCTGGCGGTCACAATGAGCAGTTCTTC; CDR3aa: CASSQGPAGGHNEQFF
v_gene: TRBV2; len: 14; j_gene: TRBJ1-2; abundance: once; d_gene: TRBD1; CDR3nt: TGTGCCAGCAGGAACAGGGGGCAGAACTATGGCTACACCTTC; CDR3aa: CASRNRGQNYGYTF
v_gene: TRBV19; len: 14; j_gene: TRBJ1-1; abundance: once; d_gene: -; CDR3nt: TGTGCCAGTAGTACTAGACAGAACCAGGCTGAAGCTTTCTTT; CDR3aa: CASSTRQNQAEAFF
v_gene: TRBV10-2; len: 16; j_gene: TRBJ1-5; abundance: -; d_gene: TRBD1; CDR3nt: TGCGCCAGCAGTCCAACCGACAGGGCGGTAATCCAGCCCCAGCATTTT; CDR3aa: CASSPTDRAVIQPQHF
v_gene: TRBV12-3/TRBV12-4; len: 11; j_gene: TRBJ2-7; abundance: -; d_gene: -; CDR3nt: TGTGCCAGCAGAAACAACTACGAGCAGTACTTC; CDR3aa: CASRNNYEQYF
v_gene: TRBV7-2; len: 16; j_gene: TRBJ2-7; abundance: -; d_gene: TRBD2; CDR3nt: TGTGCCAGCAGCTTAGGGGCAACGGGAGGTGCCTACGAGCAGTACTTC; CDR3aa: CASSLGATGGAYEQYF
v_gene: TRBV7-9; len: 14; j_gene: TRBJ1-5; abundance: few; d_gene: -; CDR3nt: TGTGCCAGCAGCTCGCGACAGCCCAATCAGCCCCAGCATTTT; CDR3aa: CASSSRQPNQPQHF
v_gene: TRBV7-2; len: 15; j_gene: TRBJ2-1; abundance: -; d_gene: -; CDR3nt: TGTGCCAGCAGCTTACTCGGACTGCCTCTCAATGAGCAGTTCTTC; CDR3aa: CASSLLGLPLNEQFF
v_gene: TRBV11-3; len: 18; j_gene: TRBJ2-3; abundance: -; d_gene: TRBD2; CDR3nt: TGTGCCAGCAGCTTATGGACTAGCGGGAGGAGGGGCGCAGATACGCAGTATTTT; CDR3aa: CASSLWTSGRRGADTQYF
v_gene: TRBV5-1; len: 16; j_gene: TRBJ2-5; abundance: -; d_gene: TRBD2; CDR3nt: TGCGCCAGCAGCTGGACGACTAGCGGGAGACGCGAGACCCAGTACTTC; CDR3aa: CASSWTTSGRRETQYF
v_gene: TRBV14; len: 15; j_gene: TRBJ2-7; abundance: -; d_gene: TRBD2; CDR3nt: TGTGCCAGCAGCCGTCCGGGGGGGAGGTTCTACGAGCAGTACTTC; CDR3aa: CASSRPGGRFYEQYF
v_gene: TRBV7-9; len: 16; j_gene: TRBJ1-5; abundance: -; d_gene: TRBD1; CDR3nt: TGTGCCAGCAGCTTAGTCGGGACAGGGGACAATCAGCCCCAGCATTTT; CDR3aa: CASSLVGTGDNQPQHF
v_gene: TRBV6-2/TRBV6-3; len: 18; j_gene: TRBJ2-1; abundance: -; d_gene: TRBD1; CDR3nt: TGTGCCAGCAGTTACGCATCGACAGGGGCCAACTCCTACAATGAGCAGTTCTTC; CDR3aa: CASSYASTGANSYNEQFF
v_gene: TRBV2; len: 12; j_gene: TRBJ1-4; abundance: -; d_gene: -; CDR3nt: TGTGCCAGCATCGAATCACAGGGAAAACTGTTTTTT; CDR3aa: CASIESQGKLFF
v_gene: TRBV3-1/TRBV3-2; len: 13; j_gene: TRBJ1-6; abundance: -; d_gene: -; CDR3nt: TGTGCCAGCAGCCAAAGGGGGTGGTCACCCCTCCACTTT; CDR3aa: CASSQRGWSPLHF
v_gene: TRBV4-2; len: 17; j_gene: TRBJ2-2; abundance: -; d_gene: -; CDR3nt: TGTGCCAGCAGCCAAGGCTCGGGACTCGGGCATGCCGGGGAGCTGTTTTTT; CDR3aa: CASSQGSGLGHAGELFF
v_gene: TRBV11-2; len: 15; j_gene: TRBJ2-2; abundance: -; d_gene: -; CDR3nt: TGTGCCAGCAGCTTACAGAAGCGGAACACCGGGGAGCTGTTTTTT; CDR3aa: CASSLQKRNTGELFF
v_gene: TRBV5-6; len: 12; j_gene: TRBJ1-2; abundance: -; d_gene: TRBD1; CDR3nt: TGTGCCAGCAGGGGACAGGGAAGGGGCTACACCTTC; CDR3aa: CASRGQGRGYTF
v_gene: TRBV27; len: 14; j_gene: TRBJ2-2; abundance: few; d_gene: -; CDR3nt: TGTGCCAGCGCCTTGCGGGAGAACACCGGGGAGCTGTTTTTT; CDR3aa: CASALRENTGELFF
v_gene: TRBV6-2/TRBV6-3; len: 15; j_gene: TRBJ1-2; abundance: -; d_gene: TRBD1; CDR3nt: TGTGCCAGCAGTGCCACTCTGACAGGGCCCTATGGCTACACCTTC; CDR3aa: CASSATLTGPYGYTF
v_gene: TRBV7-9; len: 15; j_gene: TRBJ1-6; abundance: -; d_gene: -; CDR3nt: TGTGCCAGCAGCCTCCGAGGACAGTATAATTCACCCCTCCACTTT; CDR3aa: CASSLRGQYNSPLHF
v_gene: TRBV9; len: 16; j_gene: TRBJ2-1; abundance: -; d_gene: -; CDR3nt: TGTGCCAGCAGCGTAGAAATTGGGCGGGGTAGAAATGAGCAGTTCTTC; CDR3aa: CASSVEIGRGRNEQFF
v_gene: TRBV4-3; len: 16; j_gene: TRBJ2-7; abundance: few; d_gene: TRBD2; CDR3nt: TGCGCCAGCAGCCAGGGAACTAGCGGTGGGGGCTACGAGCAGTACTTC; CDR3aa: CASSQGTSGGGYEQYF
v_gene: TRBV19; len: 14; j_gene: TRBJ2-5; abundance: -; d_gene: TRBD1; CDR3nt: TGTGCCAGTAGACAGGGGTTCCCCCAAGAGACCCAGTACTTC; CDR3aa: CASRQGFPQETQYF
v_gene: TRBV7-9; len: 13; j_gene: TRBJ1-1; abundance: few; d_gene: -; CDR3nt: TGTGCCAGCAGCGCCGGTATGAACACTGAAGCTTTCTTT; CDR3aa: CASSAGMNTEAFF
v_gene: TRBV6-5; len: 14; j_gene: TRBJ1-2; abundance: -; d_gene: -; CDR3nt: TGTGCCAGCAGGCCGTCGGGGGGCGGCTATGGCTACACCTTC; CDR3aa: CASRPSGGGYGYTF
v_gene: TRBV7-2; len: 17; j_gene: TRBJ2-3; abundance: -; d_gene: TRBD2; CDR3nt: TGTGCCAGCAGCCTGTACCTAGCGGGAGGTTCCACAGATACGCAGTATTTT; CDR3aa: CASSLYLAGGSTDTQYF
v_gene: TRBV7-6; len: 15; j_gene: TRBJ2-1; abundance: -; d_gene: TRBD2; CDR3nt: TGTGCCAGCAGCGAAGTCAGCGGGACCTACAATGAGCAGTTCTTC; CDR3aa: CASSEVSGTYNEQFF
v_gene: TRBV24-1; len: 17; j_gene: TRBJ2-1; abundance: once; d_gene: TRBD2; CDR3nt: TGTGCCACCAGTGGTATTGGGGCTAAGCGGGAGGGGTATGAGCAGTTCTTC; CDR3aa: CATSGIGAKREGYEQFF
v_gene: TRBV4-3; len: 13; j_gene: TRBJ2-1; abundance: -; d_gene: TRBD1; CDR3nt: TGCGCCAGCAGCCCCCAGGGGGCGGATGAGCAGTTCTTC; CDR3aa: CASSPQGADEQFF
v_gene: TRBV13; len: 18; j_gene: TRBJ1-5; abundance: -; d_gene: -; CDR3nt: TGTGCCAGCAGCTTAGGGGTCAGGAACAGCTCCTCATTAGGGCCCCAGCATTTT; CDR3aa: CASSLGVRNSSSLGPQHF
v_gene: TRBV4-3; len: 16; j_gene: TRBJ2-2; abundance: -; d_gene: TRBD2; CDR3nt: TGCGCCAGCAGCCAAGGCGGCTCGGGGAGGGCCGGGGAGCTGTTTTTT; CDR3aa: CASSQGGSGRAGELFF
v_gene: TRBV18; len: 15; j_gene: TRBJ1-1; abundance: -; d_gene: -; CDR3nt: TGTGCCAGCTCGGCGGGGGCCGGACTTGGGACTGAAGCTTTCTTT; CDR3aa: CASSAGAGLGTEAFF
v_gene: TRBV15; len: 14; j_gene: TRBJ2-7; abundance: -; d_gene: -; CDR3nt: TGTGCCACCAGCAGAGACAGGGAGGCGTACGAGCAGTACTTC; CDR3aa: CATSRDREAYEQYF
v_gene: TRBV19; len: 14; j_gene: TRBJ2-3; abundance: -; d_gene: TRBD1; CDR3nt: TGTGCCAGCGCCCGGGACAGCGTAACAGATACGCAGTATTTT; CDR3aa: CASARDSVTDTQYF
v_gene: TRBV29-1; len: 13; j_gene: TRBJ2-7; abundance: -; d_gene: TRBD1; CDR3nt: TGCAGCGTTGCTCCGCTGACAGGGGAGTTCCAGTACTTC; CDR3aa: CSVAPLTGEFQYF
v_gene: TRBV6-5; len: 15; j_gene: TRBJ1-5; abundance: -; d_gene: -; CDR3nt: TGTGCCAGCAGTCGAACGGGGGTTTTCAATCAGCCCCAGCATTTT; CDR3aa: CASSRTGVFNQPQHF
v_gene: TRBV19; len: 14; j_gene: TRBJ1-5; abundance: -; d_gene: TRBD1; CDR3nt: TGTGCCAGTAGTATCGGGACAGATAATCAGCCCCAGCATTTT; CDR3aa: CASSIGTDNQPQHF